This T cell receptor beta chain came from a study of cytomegalovirus exposure and HLA in healthy donors. Study observations and caveats: With later analysis, a missense DCLRE1C variant became linked to TCR beta V- and J-gene trimming.

The PCR used 60 Vbeta and 13 Jbeta primers. The repertoire was sequenced with immunoSEQ multiplex PCR; TCRdb's copy has only in-frame clones and lacks some. The table has roughly 150,000 clones, roughly 85% seen once. A remark on this clone: Its antigen remains unidentified.

This CDR3 contains 15 residues. The trim removed 7 bases at V and 8 bases at J, leaving 11 bases unmatched. From germline, CDR1 is MGHRA and CDR2 YSYEKL. The specimen was PBMCs. This sequence joins TRBV4-1 and TRBJ2-1; 10 nucleotides agree with TRBD2. The clonotype was recovered from a male donor in good health and CMV-seronegative. CDR3 protein: CASTLAGVMMDEQFF. DNA of the CDR3: TGCGCCAGCACCCTAGCGGGAGTAATGATGGATGAGCAGTTCTTC.